This T cell receptor beta chain was sequenced in a study of cytomegalovirus exposure and HLA in healthy donors. For the study at large: From donors who were HLA-typed, an early data release held about 85 million unique TCRs. Most donors, just over 80% of over 350 genotyped, fell in the Caucasian-associated ancestry cluster.

Overall study results and limits: Fewer N-insertions than the roughly 600-donor mean were reportedly shown by an Asian-associated ancestry cluster in a later analysis. Confirmation was obtained in vitro that a few CMV-associated chains are specific for CMV antigens.

Amplification used 60 Vbeta primers and 13 Jbeta primers. The repertoire was sequenced with immunoSEQ multiplex PCR; TCRdb's copy has only in-frame clones and lacks some. This sample yields some 130,000 clones, of which 80% are seen a single time; 2.2% belongs to the top ten. The CDR3 extends over 12 amino acids. The germline V gene has CDR1 SGHTA and CDR2 FQGNSA. V lost 0 bases, J lost 5 bases, and 4 bases lay in between. With respect to this clone: Its target is unknown. Other DNA variants within this sample encode the same CDR3.

The chain joins TRBV7-2 to TRBJ2-5; no clear D gene. The clonotype was recovered from a man aged 25-45 years in good health and CMV-seronegative. Sequencing used PBMCs. The CDR3 spells CASSLASETQYF. CDR3 bases: TGTGCCAGCAGCTTAGCTTCGGAGACCCAGTACTTC.